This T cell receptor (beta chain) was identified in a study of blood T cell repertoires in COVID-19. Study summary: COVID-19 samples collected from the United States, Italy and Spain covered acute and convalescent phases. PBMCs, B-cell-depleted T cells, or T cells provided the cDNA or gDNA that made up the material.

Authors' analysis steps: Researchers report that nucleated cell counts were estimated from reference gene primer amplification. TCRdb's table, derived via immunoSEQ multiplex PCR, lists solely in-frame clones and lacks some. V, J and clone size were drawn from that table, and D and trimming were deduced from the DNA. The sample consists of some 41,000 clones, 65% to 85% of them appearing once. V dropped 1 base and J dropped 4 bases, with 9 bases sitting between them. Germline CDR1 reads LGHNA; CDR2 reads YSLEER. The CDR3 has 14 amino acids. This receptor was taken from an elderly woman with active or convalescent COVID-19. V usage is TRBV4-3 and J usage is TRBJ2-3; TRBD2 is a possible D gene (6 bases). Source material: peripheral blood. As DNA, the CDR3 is TGCGCCAGCAGCCAAGGCTCGGGAGCAGATACGCAGTATTTT. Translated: CASSQGSGADTQYF.